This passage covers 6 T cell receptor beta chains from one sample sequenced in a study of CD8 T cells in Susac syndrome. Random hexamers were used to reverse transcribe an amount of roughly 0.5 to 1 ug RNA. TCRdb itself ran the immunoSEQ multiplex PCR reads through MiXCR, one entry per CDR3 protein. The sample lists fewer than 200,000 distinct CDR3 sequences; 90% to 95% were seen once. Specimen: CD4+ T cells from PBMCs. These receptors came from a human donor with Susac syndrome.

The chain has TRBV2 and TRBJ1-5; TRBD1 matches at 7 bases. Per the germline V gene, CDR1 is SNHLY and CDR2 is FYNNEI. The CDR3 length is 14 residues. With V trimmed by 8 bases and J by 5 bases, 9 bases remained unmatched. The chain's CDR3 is CASRGGTVDQPQHF. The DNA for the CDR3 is TGTGCCAGCCGCGGCGGGACAGTCGATCAGCCCCAGCATTTT.

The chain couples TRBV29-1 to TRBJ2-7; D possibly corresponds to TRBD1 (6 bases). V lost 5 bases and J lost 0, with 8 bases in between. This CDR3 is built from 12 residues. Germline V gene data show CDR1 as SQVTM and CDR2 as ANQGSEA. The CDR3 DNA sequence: TGCAGCGTTCTCAGGGGCTCCTACGAGCAGTACTTC. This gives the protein CSVLRGSYEQYF.

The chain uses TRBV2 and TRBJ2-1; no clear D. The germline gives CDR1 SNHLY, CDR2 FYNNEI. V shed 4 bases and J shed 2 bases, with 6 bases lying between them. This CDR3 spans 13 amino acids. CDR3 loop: CASSAEPYNEQFF. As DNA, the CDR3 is TGTGCCAGCAGTGCGGAGCCCTACAATGAGCAGTTCTTC.

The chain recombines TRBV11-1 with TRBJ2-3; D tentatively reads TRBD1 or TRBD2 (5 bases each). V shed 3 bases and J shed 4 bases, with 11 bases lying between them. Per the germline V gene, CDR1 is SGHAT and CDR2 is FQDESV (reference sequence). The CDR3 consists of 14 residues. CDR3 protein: CASSFRVGADTQYF. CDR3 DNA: TGTGCCAGCAGCTTCCGTGTGGGGGCAGATACGCAGTATTTT.

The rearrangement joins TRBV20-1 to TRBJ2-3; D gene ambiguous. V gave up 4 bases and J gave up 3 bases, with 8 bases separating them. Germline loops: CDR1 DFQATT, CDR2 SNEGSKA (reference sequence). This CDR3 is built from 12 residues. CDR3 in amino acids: CSAIDGTDTQYF. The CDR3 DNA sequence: TGCAGTGCTATTGACGGAACAGATACGCAGTATTTT.

The CDR3 region is CSVEDSRGATYNEQFF. The CDR3, as DNA: TGCAGCGTTGAAGATAGCAGGGGGGCTACCTACAATGAGCAGTTCTTC. This chain uses TRBV29-1 with TRBJ2-1; maybe TRBD1 (7 bases). Germline CDR1 is SQVTM and CDR2 is ANQGSEA. V was cut by 0 bases and J by 2 bases, with 14 bases left in between. CDR3 length: 16 amino acids.